These 28 T cell receptor beta chains share one sample of origin, sequenced in a study of T cells in Graves' hyperthyroidism and ophthalmopathy (dated by TCRdb to the late 2010s). Library method: multiplex PCR. TCRdb shows the sequencer as Illumina HiSeq 2000. The TCR beta CDR3 regions were amplified from RNA transcripts. The TCR CDR3 was subjected to a first round of RT-PCR using the HTBI primer set and the Qiagen OneStep RT-PCR kit. TCRdb reran the public reads through fastp at Q25 and MiXCR, keeping productive beta chains. Each record represents a unique CDR3 protein, reported with the most common genes and DNA among its rows. Counted in this sample were 27,000 or so distinct CDR3 sequences; 45% of them appeared once. 10% of the sample belongs to the ten largest clones. Sequenced input: blood. The receptors derive from a woman in her twenties or thirties with Graves' hyperthyroidism.

The rearrangement links TRBV7-9 to TRBJ1-2; no clear D gene. Germline CDR1 and CDR2: SEHNR and FQNEAQ (reference sequence). Trimming removed 4 bases at V and 8 bases at J, with 14 bases between. The CDR3 consists of 13 residues. The CDR3 reads CASSSNEYEGYTF. The CDR3 DNA follows: TGTGCCAGCAGCTCCAATGAGTATGAAGGCTACACCTTC.

This chain uses TRBV11-3 with TRBJ2-3; TRBD2 might be the D (6 bases). The germline V gene has CDR1 SGHNT and CDR2 YENEEA. V dropped 1 base and J dropped 1 base, with 15 bases sitting between them. The CDR3 totals 17 residues. The CDR3 loop is CASSLVGTGGGTDTQYF. As DNA, the CDR3 is TGTGCCAGCAGCTTAGTCGGGACTGGTGGGGGCACAGATACGCAGTATTTT.

CDR3 loop: CASSNTGLTYEQYF. Here the CDR3 DNA reads TGTGCCAGTAGTAACACCGGACTAACCTACGAGCAGTACTTC. V is TRBV19 and J is TRBJ2-7; a weak D match, TRBD2 (6 bases). V lost 4 bases and J lost 2, with 12 bases in between. CDR3 length equals 14 residues. Germline V gene data show CDR1 as LNHDA and CDR2 as SQIVND (reference sequence).

By proportion, this clonotype is medium-sized. The chain employs TRBV10-1 and TRBJ1-1; D is unresolved. This CDR3 contains 14 residues. The germline gives CDR1 WNHNN, CDR2 SYGVQD (reference sequence). V shed 0 bases and J shed 1 base, with 6 bases lying between them. CDR3: CASSESVANTEAFF. In DNA form, the CDR3 reads TGCGCCAGCAGTGAGTCGGTGGCGAACACTGAAGCTTTCTTT.

This clonotype is medium-sized in the sample. The CDR3 region is CASSQGVSNEKLFF. The CDR3 DNA reads TGTGCCAGCAGCCAGGGGGTATCTAATGAAAAACTGTTTTTT. This chain uses TRBV7-6 with TRBJ1-4; TRBD1 agrees at 7 bases. The length of the CDR3 is 14 residues. The V and J ends lost 5 bases and 3 bases, in that order; junction bases with no gene match: 3. Germline CDR1 and CDR2: SGHVS and FNYEAQ.

Ten or more counts support this clonotype. This chain joins TRBV3-1 and TRBJ2-1; no firm D call. CDR1 is LGHDT and CDR2 is YNNKEL in the germline V gene (reference sequence). CDR3 length: 12 amino acids. V shed 5 bases and J shed 7 bases, with 9 bases lying between them. CDR3 coding DNA: TGTGCCAGCAGCAGGGAATGGAATGAGCAGTTCTTC. Encoded protein: CASSREWNEQFF.

With regard to this clonotype: At one end, the junction sequence differs from germline, possibly due to a read error. The genes are TRBV13 and TRBJ2-1; the D gene could be TRBD1 or TRBD2 (5 bases each). CDR1 PRHDT and CDR2 FYEKMQ come from the germline V gene (reference sequence). The CDR3 consists of 13 residues. The CDR3 reads CADSLASSNDQFF. CDR3 sequence (DNA): TGTGCCGACAGCTTAGCGAGTAGTAATGATCAGTTCTTC.

The chain couples TRBV19 to TRBJ2-1; D gene ambiguous. Germline loops: CDR1 LNHDA, CDR2 SQIVND (reference sequence). V dropped 5 bases and J dropped 13 bases, with 18 bases sitting between them. The CDR3 contains 13 residues. The CDR3 coding sequence is TGTGCCAGTAGTGCTGCCCACACCCAGCCCCAGTTCTTC. It is translated as CASSAAHTQPQFF.

The chain joins TRBV7-2 to TRBJ1-5; perhaps TRBD1 as D (5 bases). This CDR3 is 16 amino acids long. Trimming removed 7 bases from V and 7 bases from J, with 23 bases in between. Germline assignment: CDR1 SGHTA and CDR2 FQGNSA. In DNA form, the CDR3 reads TGTGCCAGCAAATTGGGTGGGTTACAGGAAGACCAGCCCCAGCATTTT. Translated: CASKLGGLQEDQPQHF.

This clonotype was seen at least ten times. The chain joins TRBV11-2 to TRBJ2-1; no clear D. This CDR3 is 16 amino acids long. V lost 5 bases to trimming and J lost 0 bases, with 14 bases between them. CDR1 and CDR2 (germline): SGHAT, FQNNGV. The CDR3 DNA is TGTGCCAGCAGCGACCCACTCCGGAGCTCCTACAATGAGCAGTTCTTC. Amino acids: CASSDPLRSSYNEQFF. The variable domain in full, with the rest retrieved from reference TRBV11-2 and TRBJ2-1, is EAGVAQSPRYKIIEKRQSVAFWCNPISGHATLYWYQQILGQGPKLLIQFQNNGVVDDSQLPKDRFSAERLKGVDSTLKIQPAKLEDSAVYLCASSDPLRSSYNEQFFGPGTRLTVL.

The V and J genes are TRBV29-1 and TRBJ2-5; possible D gene TRBD1, 8 bases. Germline V gene sequence: CDR1 SQVTM, CDR2 ANQGSEA. Trimming took 4 bases from V and 0 from J, leaving 15 bases between them. CDR3 length: 15 amino acids. For the CDR3, the DNA is TGCAGCGTTGTTAAACAGGGGGGGTACCAAGAGACCCAGTACTTC. Its translation is CSVVKQGGYQETQYF.

The rearrangement uses TRBV12-3 or TRBV12-4 and TRBJ1-5; D gene unclear. The CDR3 runs to 13 residues. The V end lost 6 bases, the J end lost 4 bases, and 10 bases lay between the germline ends. CDR3 residues: CASRRTTNQPQHF. The CDR3 DNA is TGTGCCAGCAGGAGGACCACTAATCAGCCCCAGCATTTT.

For this clonotype: An end of the junction does not agree with germline; a read error may underlie this. The V call is TRBV9, the J call TRBJ2-6; D assignment may be TRBD1 or TRBD2 (5 bases each). This CDR3 contains 19 residues. Germline V gives CDR1 SGDLS, CDR2 YYNGEE. The CDR3 nucleotides read TGTGCCTGCAGCGCAAGGAGAGGGGCCGTGTTGACTGGGACCAACGTCCTGACTTTC. Its protein is CACSARRGAVLTGTNVLTF.

A few counts support this clonotype. The chain uses TRBV20-1 and TRBJ2-7; D possibly corresponds to TRBD2 (6 bases). This CDR3 has 14 residues. The V end lost 0 bases, the J end lost 2 bases, and 11 bases lay between the germline ends. Germline CDR1 is DFQATT and CDR2 is SNEGSKA (reference sequence). The CDR3 reads CSARDPGSAYEQYF. CDR3 nucleotide sequence: TGCAGTGCTAGAGATCCCGGGAGTGCCTACGAGCAGTACTTC.

This clonotype is judged medium-sized. The chain is built from TRBV29-1 and TRBJ2-5, with unresolved D. The CDR3 extends over 12 amino acids. Germline assignment: CDR1 SQVTM and CDR2 ANQGSEA. The V gene lost 4 bases and the J gene lost 2 bases, with 8 bases spanning the gap. The CDR3 here is CSVVTDQETQYF. The CDR3 coding sequence is TGCAGCGTTGTCACAGATCAAGAGACCCAGTACTTC.

By share, this clonotype counts as medium-sized. The chain has TRBV10-3 and TRBJ2-3; D possibly corresponds to TRBD1 (6 bases). The CDR3 is 13 residues long. V lost 8 bases and J lost 6, with 15 bases in between. The germline CDR1 and CDR2 sequences are ENHRY and SYGVKD. CDR3 sequence reads: CAISSQGLDTQYF. The CDR3 bases are TGTGCCATCTCCTCACAGGGTTTGGATACGCAGTATTTT.

The V and J genes are TRBV5-1 and TRBJ2-3; D may be TRBD2 (6 bases). The CDR3 runs 15 residues. V shed 7 bases and J shed 8 bases, with 23 bases lying between them. The germline V gene encodes CDR1 SGHRS and CDR2 YFSETQ. DNA for the CDR3: TGCGCCAGCCAAGGCCTAGCGACCCAGGGAGTTACGCAGTATTTT. Translated, it gives CASQGLATQGVTQYF.

In DNA, the CDR3 is TGTGCCAGCAGCCCTCGTGGGGACGTTGGCTACACCTTC. This gives the protein CASSPRGDVGYTF. This sequence joins TRBV11-1 and TRBJ1-2, with D perhaps matching TRBD1 (5 bases). Trimming removed 5 bases from V and 7 bases from J, with 14 bases in between. Germline CDR1 SGHAT, CDR2 FQDESV (reference sequence). CDR3 length: 13 amino acids.

This clonotype is classed as medium-sized. The chain links TRBV15 to TRBJ1-4, with 8 positions matching TRBD1. The V segment lost 1 base and the J segment 4 bases; nucleotides outside the gene matches: 8. In germline, CDR1 is LNHNV, CDR2 YYDKDF (reference sequence). CDR3 length: 17 residues. CDR3 bases: TGTGCCACCAGCAGAGGGCTGGACAGGGCCCGTAATGAAAAACTGTTTTTT. Translation: CATSRGLDRARNEKLFF.

By share, this clonotype counts as medium-sized. Written as DNA, the CDR3 is TGTGCCAGCAGCCGCAACGCTTTAAATCAGCCCCAGCATTTT. Translation gives CASSRNALNQPQHF. This rearrangement joins TRBV2 to TRBJ1-5; no reliable D call. Germline V CDR1 and CDR2: SNHLY, FYNNEI. V was pared by 6 bases and J by 4 bases, with 13 bases between. The CDR3 spans 14 residues.

The sample holds many counts of this clonotype. The chain joins TRBV28 to TRBJ1-2; maybe TRBD1 (6 bases). V lost 3 bases to trimming and J lost 8 bases, with 10 bases between them. The CDR3 totals 12 residues. Germline V gene lookup returns CDR1 MDHEN and CDR2 SYDVKM. CDR3 sequence: CASSFSGAGYTF. The DNA of the CDR3 is TGTGCCAGCAGTTTCTCGGGGGCCGGCTACACCTTC.

This clonotype was detected many times. The rearrangement joins TRBV28 to TRBJ2-7, with TRBD1 identical over 8 bases. Trimming at V came to 2 bases and at J to 6 bases, leaving 3 bases not matched to a gene. This CDR3 has 13 residues. Germline V gives CDR1 MDHEN, CDR2 SYDVKM. The CDR3 DNA is TGTGCCAGCAGTTTAGGACAGGGCTCCGAGCAGTACTTC. It translates to CASSLGQGSEQYF.

This clonotype was seen repeatedly, ten times or more. V is TRBV5-4 and J is TRBJ2-7; D ambiguous. Trimming removed 4 bases at V and 4 bases at J, with 12 bases between. The CDR3 has 13 amino acids. Germline lookup yields CDR1 SGHNT and CDR2 YYREEE (reference sequence). The CDR3 DNA reads as TGTGCCAGCAGCCATGATGGGGTTTACGAGCAGTACTTC. It encodes CASSHDGVYEQYF.

This clonotype was recorded many times. The rearrangement uses TRBV5-6 and TRBJ2-2; D is possibly TRBD2 (6 bases). V gave up 2 bases and J gave up 4 bases, with 12 bases separating them. This CDR3 is 15 amino acids long. The germline gives CDR1 SGHDT, CDR2 YYEEEE. The CDR3 bases are TGTGCCAGCAGCTTAACGGGAGTTGGCACCGGGGAGCTGTTTTTT. As protein: CASSLTGVGTGELFF.

This clonotype was counted at least ten times. The genes are TRBV6-5 and TRBJ2-6; tentative D call: TRBD2 (5 bases). V dropped 5 bases and J dropped 0 bases, with 5 bases sitting between them. Germline values: CDR1 MNHEY, CDR2 SVGAGI. The CDR3 is 14 residues long. The CDR3 is CASSRDSGANVLTF. In DNA form, the CDR3 reads TGTGCCAGCAGTCGGGACTCTGGGGCCAACGTCCTGACTTTC.

This rearrangement joins TRBV7-6 to TRBJ2-5; D is possibly TRBD2 (6 bases). This CDR3 spans 14 amino acids. Trimming cost V 5 bases and J 0 bases, with 10 bases left between them. Germline CDR1 is SGHVS and CDR2 is FNYEAQ. This chain's CDR3 is CASSTRDYQETQYF. The DNA of the CDR3 is TGTGCCAGCAGCACCCGGGACTACCAAGAGACCCAGTACTTC.

The genes are TRBV24-1 and TRBJ2-5; perhaps TRBD2 as D (5 bases). V shed 0 bases and J shed 5 bases, with 12 bases lying between them. The CDR3 totals 15 residues. Germline CDR1 is KGHDR and CDR2 is SFDVKD. The CDR3 bases are TGTGCCACCAGTGATTTGAATGAGGGATGGGAGACCCAGTACTTC. Protein product: CATSDLNEGWETQYF.

Many counts were recorded for this clonotype. The chain recombines TRBV13 with TRBJ1-4, with D maybe TRBD1 (5 bases). V dropped 2 bases and J dropped 5 bases, with 9 bases sitting between them. Germline V gene data show CDR1 as PRHDT and CDR2 as FYEKMQ (reference sequence). The CDR3 loop spans 14 amino acids. The CDR3 coding sequence is TGTGCCAGCAGCTTAAAGGGGTTCAATGAAAAACTGTTTTTT. This translates into CASSLKGFNEKLFF. The full variable domain, completed using reference TRBV13 and TRBJ1-4, is AAGVIQSPRHLIKEKRETATLKCYPIPRHDTVYWYQQGPGQDPQFLISFYEKMQSDKGSIPDRFSAQQFSDYHSELNMSSLELGDSALYFCASSLKGFNEKLFFGSGTQLSVL.